This T cell receptor beta chain appears in the sequencing data of a study of T cell repertoires in cytomegalovirus infection (dated by TCRdb to about 2019). About the investigation overall: The HLA type of each donor mattered for the analysis, because public TCR beta signatures pointed to carriage of CMV infection along with the matching HLA type.

At least ten counts were recorded for this clonotype. Its antigen is currently not known. Qualities for individual bases were not recorded, and no much larger clone is one base off. General findings and caveats noted by the study authors: The ex vivo response was dominated by HLA-C-restricted CMV-specific TCR beta clonotypes, and the single most frequent clonotype in two of eight donors was supplied by these HLA-C-restricted clonotypes. In both this cohort and an independent cohort of several hundred donors, the cumulative frequency of public TCR beta family members distinguished carriers of CMV infection plus the relevant HLA type.

TCRdb lists the instrument as Illumina HiSeq 1500. The public reads were reprocessed in TCRdb via fastp at Q25 and MiXCR, keeping in-frame beta chains. For every CDR3 protein sequence, its rows merge into one entry that carries the most common genes and DNA. A total of roughly 150,000 distinct CDR3 sequences appear in this sample, approximately 17% of them only once. The ten largest clones represent approximately 18% of the sample. Ends trimmed: V by 6 bases, J by 6 bases; bases unmatched to a gene: 5. Counted from cysteine to phenylalanine, this CDR3 has 13 amino acids. Only the CDR3 part of the read is kept: 39 bases, read in frame from the first base. According to the germline V gene, CDR1 reads SGHTA and CDR2 reads FQGNSA.

The sequenced sample was CD8+ T cells from PBMCs. The V and J genes are TRBV7-2 and TRBJ2-3, with TRBD2 identical over 8 junction bases. This TCR derives from a human donor in good health (CMV status not recorded). Some clones in this sample may be carry-over from other donors' samples. The bases are TGTGCCAGCAGTACCGGGGGGGCGGATACGCAGTATTTT. It is translated as CASSTGGADTQYF.